These 19 T cell receptor beta chains were sequenced from one sample in a study of blood T cell repertoires in COVID-19. Method: immunoSEQ multiplex PCR; TCRdb's copy keeps in-frame clones and lacks some. The sample contains fewer than 400,000 clones, approximately 88% of which appear only once. Sample: PBMCs or T cells enriched from blood (not recorded which). The origin of the receptors is a man in his 60s who had recovered from COVID-19.

The CDR3 here is CASSLGVLNNEQFF. The DNA of the CDR3 is TGTGCCAGCAGCTTAGGAGTTTTAAACAATGAGCAGTTCTTC. The chain is built from TRBV11-2 and TRBJ2-1; D remains ambiguous. This CDR3 contains 14 residues. Trimming shortened V by 1 base and J by 5 bases, and 9 bases separated the two germline ends. In germline, CDR1 is SGHAT, CDR2 FQNNGV.

The V call is TRBV20-1, the J call TRBJ2-1; TRBD2 matches at 12 bases. Looked up from germline, CDR1 is DFQATT and CDR2 is SNEGSKA (reference sequence). CDR3 length equals 16 residues. V trimming: 3 bases; J trimming: 4 bases; junction bases outside the gene matches: 7. The CDR3 region is CSASDPSGRGYNEQFF. For the CDR3, the DNA is TGCAGTGCTAGTGACCCTAGCGGGAGGGGGTACAATGAGCAGTTCTTC.

CDR3 in DNA: TGTGCCAGCAGTTCTCACGCCGGGATTCTAAATTCACCCCTCCACTTT. It codes for CASSSHAGILNSPLHF. The chain employs TRBV28 and TRBJ1-6; no firm D call. Trimming shortened V by 4 bases and J by 7 bases, and 17 bases separated the two germline ends. The CDR3 has 16 amino acids. Germline-derived CDR1 and CDR2 are MDHEN and SYDVKM.

CDR3 in amino acids: CASSPRLAGGAETQYF. DNA of the CDR3: TGTGCCAGCTCACCGAGACTAGCGGGAGGGGCGGAGACCCAGTACTTC. The chain carries TRBV18 and TRBJ2-5; 14 bases fit TRBD2. This CDR3 is 16 amino acids long. The V gene's germline CDR1 is KGHSH and CDR2 LQKENI. The junction had 5 bases not matched to a gene; V was cut back by 3 bases and J by 5 bases.

This sequence joins TRBV2 and TRBJ2-1; D ambiguous. V lost 7 bases, J lost 9 bases, and 13 bases lay in between. CDR1 is SNHLY, CDR2 FYNNEI, per germline. This CDR3 has 12 residues. The chain's CDR3 is CASIRLSGEQFF. The CDR3 DNA follows: TGTGCCAGCATCCGGCTCTCGGGTGAGCAGTTCTTC.

The chain is built from TRBV5-1 and TRBJ2-7; 7 nucleotides match TRBD2. The germline V gene has CDR1 SGHRS and CDR2 YFSETQ. V shed 4 bases, J shed 7 bases, and the junction held 14 bases outside the gene matches. There are 15 residues in the CDR3. The CDR3 bases are TGCGCCAGCAGCCCGGGACTACCCTTGTTCGGGGAGCAGTACTTC. Protein: CASSPGLPLFGEQYF. Together with reference TRBV5-1 and TRBJ2-7, the CDR3 gives the full variable domain: KAGVTQTPRYLIKTRGQQVTLSCSPISGHRSVSWYQQTPGQGLQFLFEYFSETQRNKGNFPGRFSGRQFSNSRSEMNVSTLELGDSALYLCASSPGLPLFGEQYFGPGTRLTVT.

This clone was counted a single time. The chain recombines TRBV3-1 (or the pseudogene TRBV3-2) with TRBJ1-2; 7 nucleotides line up with TRBD1. Germline V gives CDR1 LGHDT, CDR2 YNNKEL (reference sequence). This CDR3 region has 16 residues. The V and J ends lost 1 base and 3 bases, in that order; junction bases with no gene match: 8. The CDR3 DNA reads as TGTGCCAGCAGCCAAGGGGACAGACCCCTGTACTATGGCTACACCTTC. It specifies CASSQGDRPLYYGYTF.

This clone occurred once. The chain employs TRBV12-3 or TRBV12-4 and TRBJ2-7; D is unclear. The V end lost 2 bases, the J end lost 6 bases, and 11 bases lay between the germline ends. The CDR3 runs 13 residues. CDR3 nucleotides: TGTGCCAGCAGTTTACACTCCTCGGGCGAGCAGTACTTC. It is translated as CASSLHSSGEQYF.

This rearrangement joins TRBV29-1 to TRBJ1-4, with D unresolved. Germline assignment: CDR1 SQVTM and CDR2 ANQGSEA. V was clipped by 3 bases and J by 4 bases, with 12 bases between them. The CDR3 totals 14 residues. The CDR3 is CSVESGVRNEKLFF. DNA of the CDR3: TGCAGCGTTGAGAGTGGTGTCCGTAATGAAAAACTGTTTTTT.

The V gene is TRBV18, the J gene TRBJ1-1; unclear D gene. CDR3 length equals 13 residues. Germline CDR1 reads KGHSH; CDR2 reads LQKENI. With 5 bases removed from V and 0 bases from J, the gap between germline ends came to 7 bases. CDR3 nucleotide sequence: TGTGCCAGCTCAACCGGGATGAACACTGAAGCTTTCTTT. Protein product: CASSTGMNTEAFF. The variable domain in full, with the rest retrieved from reference TRBV18 and TRBJ1-1, is NAGVMQNPRHLVRRRGQEARLRCSPMKGHSHVYWYRQLPEEGLKFMVYLQKENIIDESGMPKERFSAEFPKEGPSILRIQQVVRGDSAAYFCASSTGMNTEAFFGQGTRLTVV.

The V call is TRBV27, the J call TRBJ1-1, with 8 bases identical to TRBD1. The CDR3 contains 17 residues. The V and J ends lost 1 base and 2 bases, in that order; junction bases with no gene match: 9. Germline loops: CDR1 MNHEY, CDR2 SMNVEV (reference sequence). The CDR3: CASSLFSGGDANTEAFF. The CDR3 coding sequence is TGTGCCAGCAGTTTATTTTCAGGGGGCGATGCCAACACTGAAGCTTTCTTT.

The V call is TRBV10-3, the J call TRBJ2-5; 10 bases map to TRBD1. The CDR3 covers 15 residues. The germline CDR1 and CDR2 sequences are ENHRY and SYGVKD. Unmatched junction bases numbered 8, after V lost 10 bases and J lost 0 bases. CDR3 loop: CATQGQGVYQETQYF. CDR3 DNA: TGTGCCACACAAGGACAGGGGGTGTACCAAGAGACCCAGTACTTC.

This clone turned up a few times. This chain links TRBV2 with TRBJ1-3, with 10 bases identical to TRBD1. Germline assignment: CDR1 SNHLY and CDR2 FYNNEI. CDR3 length: 15 amino acids. The V segment lost 5 bases and the J segment 1 base; nucleotides outside the gene matches: 2. This CDR3 reads CASSRDRGSGNTIYF. The CDR3 DNA sequence: TGTGCCAGCAGTCGGGACAGGGGATCTGGAAACACCATATATTTT. Full variable domain (outside the CDR3, taken from reference TRBV2 and TRBJ1-3): EPEVTQTPSHQVTQMGQEVILRCVPISNHLYFYWYRQILGQKVEFLVSFYNNEISEKSEIFDDQFSVERPDGSNFTLKIRSTKLEDSAMYFCASSRDRGSGNTIYFGEGSWLTVV.

The rearrangement joins TRBV28 to TRBJ1-1; D is possibly TRBD1 (6 bases). CDR3 length: 15 residues. Germline V gene lookup returns CDR1 MDHEN and CDR2 SYDVKM. V lost 8 bases, J lost 4 bases, and 20 bases lay in between. The CDR3 coding sequence is TGTGCCAGCGGGATTTACAGGGACATCGGCACTGAAGCTTTCTTT. Amino acid sequence: CASGIYRDIGTEAFF.

The CDR3 DNA reads as TGTGCCAGCAGCGCGGGCAGGGGCACCTACAATGAGCAGTTCTTC. Translated: CASSAGRGTYNEQFF. This rearrangement joins TRBV5-6 to TRBJ2-1; tentative D call: TRBD1 (6 bases). With 4 bases removed from V and 2 bases from J, the gap between germline ends came to 13 bases. CDR1 SGHDT and CDR2 YYEEEE come from the germline V gene. This CDR3 has 15 amino acids.

The rearrangement joins TRBV5-8 to TRBJ2-5; 16 bases agree with TRBD2. The V gene's germline CDR1 is SGHTS and CDR2 YDEGEE. The CDR3 totals 17 residues. V shed 3 bases and J 2 bases; nucleotides not matched to a gene: 4. DNA for the CDR3: TGTGCCAGCAGCTGGGGACTAGCGGGAGGGGGACAAGAGACCCAGTACTTC. This translates into CASSWGLAGGGQETQYF.

The chain couples TRBV5-4 to TRBJ2-6; 7 bases line up with TRBD2. Germline V gene sequence: CDR1 SGHNT, CDR2 YYREEE (reference sequence). The V and J ends lost 4 bases and 4 bases, in that order; junction bases with no gene match: 11. The CDR3 has 17 residues. The CDR3 DNA reads TGTGCCAGCAGCCCGGGTGGGCGGGGGAACGGGGCCAACGTCCTGACTTTC. Its protein product is CASSPGGRGNGANVLTF.

The chain employs TRBV25-1 and TRBJ1-2, with D perhaps matching TRBD1 (5 bases). The CDR3 spans 13 residues. Trimming took off 2 bases at V and 4 bases at J, with 8 bases between the two ends. The germline gives CDR1 MGHDK, CDR2 SYGVNS. The CDR3 DNA is TGTGCCAGCAGTGAAGCAGGGATCTATGGCTACACCTTC. Translation gives CASSEAGIYGYTF.

The table lists this clone with a few counts. This rearrangement joins TRBV25-1 to TRBJ1-3; D possibly corresponds to TRBD1 (6 bases). Germline V lookup: CDR1 MGHDK, CDR2 SYGVNS. The CDR3 loop spans 16 amino acids. V dropped 3 bases and J dropped 0 bases, with 12 bases sitting between them. The DNA of the CDR3 is TGTGCCAGCAGTGACCAGGGGCAATACTCTGGAAACACCATATATTTT. This codes for CASSDQGQYSGNTIYF.